This TCR beta chain was captured by sequencing in a study of blood T cell repertoires in COVID-19. Sequenced by immunoSEQ multiplex PCR; TCRdb stores in-frame clones only, minus some. The table lists about 240,000 clones, approximately 78% of them singletons. Germline CDR1 reads WNHNN; CDR2 reads SYGVQD (reference sequence). V lost 1 base and J lost 3; bases outside the gene matches: 5. The CDR3 is 16 residues long. This clone was observed a few times. This rearrangement joins TRBV10-1 to TRBJ1-3; 8 bases align to TRBD1. Specimen: peripheral blood. This clonotype originated in a woman aged 60-75 years with active or convalescent COVID-19. CDR3 DNA sequence: TGCGCCAGCAGTGAGTGGTCAGGGGGCTTTGGAAACACCATATATTTT. As protein: CASSEWSGGFGNTIYF.